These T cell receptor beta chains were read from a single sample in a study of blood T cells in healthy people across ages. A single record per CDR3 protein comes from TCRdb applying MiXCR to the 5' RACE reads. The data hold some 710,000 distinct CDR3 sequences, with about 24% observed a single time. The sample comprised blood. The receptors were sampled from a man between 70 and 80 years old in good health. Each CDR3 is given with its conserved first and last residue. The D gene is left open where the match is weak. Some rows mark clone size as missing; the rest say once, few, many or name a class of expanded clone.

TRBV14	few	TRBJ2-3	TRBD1	CASSLLTGDTDTQYF	TGTGCCAGCAGCCTATTGACAGGGGACACAGATACGCAGTATTTT
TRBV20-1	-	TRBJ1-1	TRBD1	CSARGDRIWNTEAFF	TGCAGTGCTAGAGGGGACAGGATTTGGAACACTGAAGCTTTCTTT
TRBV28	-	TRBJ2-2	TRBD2	CASSWPFGAGEANTGELFF	TGTGCCAGCAGTTGGCCATTCGGCGCGGGAGAAGCCAACACCGGGGAGCTGTTTTTT
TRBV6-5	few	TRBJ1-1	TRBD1	CASSYLGQGDTEAFF	TGTGCCAGCAGTTACTTGGGACAGGGAGACACTGAAGCTTTCTTT
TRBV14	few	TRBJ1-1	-	CASSQDWVRTEAFF	TGTGCCAGCAGCCAAGATTGGGTAAGAACTGAAGCTTTCTTT
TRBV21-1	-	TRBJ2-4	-	CASSNEAGGRETQYF	TGTGCCAGCAGCAACGAGGCAGGGGGCAGGGAGACTCAGTACTTC
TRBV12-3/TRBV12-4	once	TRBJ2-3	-	CASARWTDTDTQYF	TGTGCCAGCGCTCGTTGGACTGACACAGATACGCAGTATTTT
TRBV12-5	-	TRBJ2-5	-	CASGLPTGGGETQYF	TGTGCTAGTGGTTTGCCTACAGGGGGGGGAGAGACCCAGTACTTC
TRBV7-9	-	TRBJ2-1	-	CASSAFNEQFF	TGTGCCAGCAGTGCTTTCAATGAGCAGTTCTTC
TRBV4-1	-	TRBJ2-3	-	CASSGSQGLPRNTQYF	TGCGCCAGCAGCGGCTCACAGGGCCTCCCACGGAATACGCAGTATTTT
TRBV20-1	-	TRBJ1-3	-	CSARDKLFSGNTIYF	TGCAGTGCTAGAGATAAGTTGTTCTCTGGAAACACCATATATTTT
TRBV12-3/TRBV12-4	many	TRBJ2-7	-	CASSRFYEQYF	TGTGCCAGCAGCCGTTTCTACGAGCAGTACTTC
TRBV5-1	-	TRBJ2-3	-	CASSLCTAGVFTDTQYF	TGCGCCAGCAGCTTGTGTACGGCAGGGGTTTTCACAGATACGCAGTATTTT
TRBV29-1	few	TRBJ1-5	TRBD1	CSAGQAVGPQHF	TGCAGCGCCGGACAGGCCGTTGGGCCCCAGCATTTT
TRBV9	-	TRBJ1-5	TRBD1	CASSLGTARNQPQHF	TGTGCCAGCAGCCTCGGGACAGCACGCAATCAGCCCCAGCATTTT
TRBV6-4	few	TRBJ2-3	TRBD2	CASSDSRLAGGRPDTQYF	TGTGCCAGCAGTGACTCGCGACTAGCGGGGGGGCGCCCAGATACGCAGTATTTT
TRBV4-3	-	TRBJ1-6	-	CASSQDLGHDLFYNSPLHF	TGCGCCAGCAGCCAAGATTTGGGACACGACCTTTTCTATAATTCACCCCTCCACTTT
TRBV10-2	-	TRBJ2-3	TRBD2	CAAGSSGRRDTQYF	TGCGCCGCAGGGAGTAGCGGGAGACGGGATACGCAGTATTTT
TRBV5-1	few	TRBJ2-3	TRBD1	CASSRREDRVDTQYF	TGCGCCAGCAGCCGGAGAGAGGACAGGGTGGATACGCAGTATTTT
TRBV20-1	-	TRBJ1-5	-	CSARDLLGANQPQHF	TGCAGTGCTAGAGATCTTCTGGGGGCCAATCAGCCCCAGCATTTT
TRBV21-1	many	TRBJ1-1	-	CASSKGGTEAFF	TGTGCCAGCAGCAAAGGGGGAACTGAAGCTTTCTTT
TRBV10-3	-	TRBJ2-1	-	CAINPGNYNEQFF	TGTGCCATCAATCCGGGAAACTACAATGAGCAGTTCTTC
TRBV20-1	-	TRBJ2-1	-	CSVETRVVDEQFF	TGCAGTGTTGAGACTAGAGTGGTGGATGAGCAGTTCTTC
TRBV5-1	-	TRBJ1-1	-	CASSSTQGLNTEAFF	TGCGCCAGCAGCTCCACCCAGGGGCTGAACACTGAAGCTTTCTTT
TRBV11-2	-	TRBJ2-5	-	CASVGRRGTQYF	TGTGCCAGCGTAGGTCGGAGGGGTACCCAGTACTTC
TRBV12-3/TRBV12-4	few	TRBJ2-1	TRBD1	CASRLTGGSYNEQFF	TGTGCCAGCAGACTGACAGGGGGCTCCTACAATGAGCAGTTCTTC
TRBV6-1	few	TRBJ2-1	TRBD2	CASRPGRGVVDEQFF	TGTGCCAGCAGGCCGGGGCGGGGGGTTGTTGATGAGCAGTTCTTC
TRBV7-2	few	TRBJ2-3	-	CASSSLLLVITTDTQYF	TGTGCCAGCAGCTCATTGCTGTTGGTAATAACTACAGATACGCAGTATTTT
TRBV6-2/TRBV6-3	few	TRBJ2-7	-	CASREYYEQYF	TGTGCCAGCAGGGAATATTACGAGCAGTACTTC
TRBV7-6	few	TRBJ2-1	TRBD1	CASSPRDRTNPYNEQFF	TGTGCCAGCAGCCCCCGGGACAGAACAAACCCCTACAATGAGCAGTTCTTC
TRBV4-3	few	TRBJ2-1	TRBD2	CASSQDPPRSGGRDWWQFF	TGCGCCAGCAGCCAAGATCCCCCGAGGTCTGGTGGGAGGGATTGGTGGCAGTTCTTC
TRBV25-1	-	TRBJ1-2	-	CASSEQSRGGDGYTF	TGTGCCAGCAGTGAGCAATCGAGAGGGGGTGATGGCTACACCTTC
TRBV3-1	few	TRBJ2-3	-	CASSPFYQDTQYF	TGTGCCAGCAGCCCGTTCTATCAGGATACGCAGTATTTT
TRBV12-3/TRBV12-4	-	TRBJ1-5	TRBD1	CASRTGLSNQPQHF	TGTGCCAGCAGGACAGGGCTTAGCAATCAGCCCCAGCATTTT
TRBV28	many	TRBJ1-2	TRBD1	CASSSGTVDGYTF	TGTGCCAGCAGTTCCGGGACAGTGGATGGCTACACCTTC
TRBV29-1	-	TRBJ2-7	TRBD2	CSVALRESSYEQYF	TGCAGCGTTGCTTTGCGGGAGAGCTCCTACGAGCAGTACTTC
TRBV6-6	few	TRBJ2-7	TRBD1	CASRPNDRGLSYEQYF	TGTGCCAGCAGACCCAACGACAGGGGATTATCGTACGAGCAGTACTTC
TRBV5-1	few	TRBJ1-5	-	CASSPRGLREPQHF	TGCGCCAGCAGCCCCCGGGGCCTCAGAGAGCCCCAGCATTTT
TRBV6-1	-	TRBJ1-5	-	CASSGRVGNQPQHF	TGTGCCAGCAGTGGCAGGGTCGGCAATCAGCCCCAGCATTTT
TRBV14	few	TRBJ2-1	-	CASSQDAGKQFF	TGTGCCAGCAGCCAAGACGCCGGTAAGCAGTTCTTC
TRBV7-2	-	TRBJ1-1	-	CASSRGQRAFF	TGTGCCAGCAGCCGGGGGCAGCGGGCTTTCTTT
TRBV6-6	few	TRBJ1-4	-	CASSYRGSPNEKLFF	TGTGCCAGCAGTTACAGGGGCAGTCCTAATGAAAAACTGTTTTTT
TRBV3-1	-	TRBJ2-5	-	CASSRYEGGFQETQYF	TGTGCCAGCAGCCGGTATGAGGGGGGCTTCCAAGAGACCCAGTACTTC
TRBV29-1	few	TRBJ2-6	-	CSVIPGRGANVLTF	TGCAGCGTTATCCCGGGAAGAGGGGCCAACGTCCTGACTTTC
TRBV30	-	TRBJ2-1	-	CAWSRQYNEQFF	TGTGCCTGGAGCCGACAGTACAATGAGCAGTTCTTC